This TCR beta chain was obtained from a study of pediatric ulcerative colitis. Libraries were prepared by immunoSEQ multiplex PCR; TCRdb keeps only in-frame clonotypes and omits some of them. The sample has some 9,100 clones, 88% seen once. The CDR3 is 15 amino acids. J gave up 3 bases and V 1 base, and 5 bases lay outside the gene matches. CDR1 is SGDLS and CDR2 is YYNGEE in the germline V gene. Sequenced: blood. The chain couples TRBV9 to TRBJ2-3; 7 bases are shared with TRBD2. This sequence was found in a girl aged 5-17 years with moderate ulcerative colitis. DNA for the CDR3: TGTGCCAGCAGCGTATCACCTAGCGGTACAGATACGCAGTATTTT. This encodes CASSVSPSGTDTQYF. The full variable domain, in which reference TRBV9 and TRBJ2-3 provide the parts outside the CDR3, is DSGVTQTPKHLITATGQRVTLRCSPRSGDLSVYWYQQSLDQGLQFLIQYYNGEERAKGNILERFSAQQFPDLHSELNLSSLELGDSALYFCASSVSPSGTDTQYFGPGTRLTVL.